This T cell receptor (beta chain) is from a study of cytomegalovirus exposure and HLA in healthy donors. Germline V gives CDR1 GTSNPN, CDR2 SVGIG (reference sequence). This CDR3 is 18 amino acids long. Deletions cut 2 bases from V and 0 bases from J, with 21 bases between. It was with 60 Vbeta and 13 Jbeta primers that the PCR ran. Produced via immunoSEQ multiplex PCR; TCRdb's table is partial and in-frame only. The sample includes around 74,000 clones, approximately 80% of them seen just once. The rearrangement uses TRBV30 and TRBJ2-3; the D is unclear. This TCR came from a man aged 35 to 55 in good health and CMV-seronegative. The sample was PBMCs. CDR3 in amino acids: CAWSFALGHPRSTDTQYF. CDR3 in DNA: TGTGCCTGGAGTTTTGCGTTGGGCCATCCCCGAAGCACAGATACGCAGTATTTT.